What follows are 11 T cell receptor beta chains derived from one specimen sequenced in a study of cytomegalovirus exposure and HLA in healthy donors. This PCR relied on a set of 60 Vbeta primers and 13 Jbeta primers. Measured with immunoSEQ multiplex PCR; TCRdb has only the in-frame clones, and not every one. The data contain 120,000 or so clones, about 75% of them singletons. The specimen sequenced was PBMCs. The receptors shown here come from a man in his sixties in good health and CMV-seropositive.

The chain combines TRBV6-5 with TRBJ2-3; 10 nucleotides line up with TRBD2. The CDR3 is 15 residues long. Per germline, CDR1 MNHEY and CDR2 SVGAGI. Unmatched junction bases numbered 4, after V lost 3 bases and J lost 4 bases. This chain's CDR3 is CASSYSGGSADTQYF. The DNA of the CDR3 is TGTGCCAGCAGTTATAGCGGGGGGTCGGCAGATACGCAGTATTTT.

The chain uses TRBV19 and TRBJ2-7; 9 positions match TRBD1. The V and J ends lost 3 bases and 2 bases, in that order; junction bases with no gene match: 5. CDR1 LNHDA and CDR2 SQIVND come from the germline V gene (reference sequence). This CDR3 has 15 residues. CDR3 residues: CASSIYGQGPYEQYF. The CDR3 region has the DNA TGTGCCAGTAGTATTTACGGACAGGGGCCCTACGAGCAGTACTTC. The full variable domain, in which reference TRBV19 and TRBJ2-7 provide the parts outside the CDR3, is DGGITQSPKYLFRKEGQNVTLSCEQNLNHDAMYWYRQDPGQGLRLIYYSQIVNDFQKGDIAEGYSVSREKKESFPLTVTSAQKNPTAFYLCASSIYGQGPYEQYFGPGTRLTVT.

The DNA of the CDR3 is TGTGCCAGCAGCCAAACCTCAGGGGCTGGAAACACCATATATTTT. Translated, it gives CASSQTSGAGNTIYF. The chain carries TRBV4-2 and TRBJ1-3, with a possible D match to TRBD1 (6 bases). The CDR3 runs to 15 residues. V shed 2 bases and J shed 2 bases, with 10 bases lying between them. The germline gives CDR1 LGHNA, CDR2 YNFKEQ.

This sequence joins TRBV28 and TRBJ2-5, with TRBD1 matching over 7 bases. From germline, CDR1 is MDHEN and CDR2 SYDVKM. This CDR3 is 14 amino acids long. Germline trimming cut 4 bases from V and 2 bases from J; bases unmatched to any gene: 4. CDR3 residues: CASSSNRGQETQYF. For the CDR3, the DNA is TGTGCCAGCAGTTCCAACAGGGGACAAGAGACCCAGTACTTC.

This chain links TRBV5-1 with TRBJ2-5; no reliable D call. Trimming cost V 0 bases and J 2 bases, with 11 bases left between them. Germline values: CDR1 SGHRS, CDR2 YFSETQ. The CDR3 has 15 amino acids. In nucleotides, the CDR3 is TGCGCCAGCAGCTTGGGCCGGGTGGAGCAAGAGACCCAGTACTTC. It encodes CASSLGRVEQETQYF.

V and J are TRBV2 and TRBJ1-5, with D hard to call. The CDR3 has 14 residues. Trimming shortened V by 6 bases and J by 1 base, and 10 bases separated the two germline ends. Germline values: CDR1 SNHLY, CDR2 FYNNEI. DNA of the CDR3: TGTGCCAGCAGCCCTGGGCTCAGCAATCAGCCCCAGCATTTT. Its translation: CASSPGLSNQPQHF.

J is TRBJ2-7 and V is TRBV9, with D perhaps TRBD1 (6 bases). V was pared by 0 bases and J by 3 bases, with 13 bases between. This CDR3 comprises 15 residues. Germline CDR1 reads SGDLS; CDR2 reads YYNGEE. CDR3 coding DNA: TGTGCCAGCAGCGTAGCTGGGACATCCAACTACGAGCAGTACTTC. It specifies CASSVAGTSNYEQYF.

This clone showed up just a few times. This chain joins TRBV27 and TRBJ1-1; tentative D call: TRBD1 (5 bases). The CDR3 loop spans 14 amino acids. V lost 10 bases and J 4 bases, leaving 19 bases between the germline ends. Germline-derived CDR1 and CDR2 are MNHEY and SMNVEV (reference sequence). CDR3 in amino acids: CATQRQLKSTEAFF. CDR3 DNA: TGTGCCACCCAAAGACAGTTGAAGTCCACTGAAGCTTTCTTT.

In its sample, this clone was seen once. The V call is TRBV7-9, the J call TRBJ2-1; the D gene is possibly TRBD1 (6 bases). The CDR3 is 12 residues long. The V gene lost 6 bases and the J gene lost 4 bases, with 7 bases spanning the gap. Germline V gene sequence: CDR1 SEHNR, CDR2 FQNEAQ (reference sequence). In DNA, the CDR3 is TGTGCCAGCAGGGGGGCGTACAATGAGCAGTTCTTC. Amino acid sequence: CASRGAYNEQFF.

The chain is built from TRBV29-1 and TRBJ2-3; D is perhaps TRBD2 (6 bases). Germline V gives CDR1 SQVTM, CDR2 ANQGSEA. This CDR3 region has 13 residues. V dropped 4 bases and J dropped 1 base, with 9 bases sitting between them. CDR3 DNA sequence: TGCAGCGTTGGCCCTAGCGGCACAGATACGCAGTATTTT. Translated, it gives CSVGPSGTDTQYF.

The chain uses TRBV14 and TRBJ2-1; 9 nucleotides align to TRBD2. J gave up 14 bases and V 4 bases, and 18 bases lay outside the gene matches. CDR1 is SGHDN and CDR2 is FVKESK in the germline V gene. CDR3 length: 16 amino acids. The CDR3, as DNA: TGTGCCAGCAGCCTCATTTTGCGGGGGGGGGCAGGTCAGAAGTTCTTC. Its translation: CASSLILRGGAGQKFF.